A selection of T cell receptor beta chains follows, all from one sample in a study of graft-versus-host responses after intestinal transplantation. No cognate antigen is known for these TCRs. The protocol was immunoSEQ multiplex PCR, while the TCRdb copy is restricted to in-frame clones and leaves out a portion. The sample lists 24,000 or so clones; almost 85% were seen once. Material: unstimulated CD8+ T cells sorted from spleen or lymph node cells, obtained before transplant. The receptors derive from a human donor who was the organ donor for an intestinal transplant. Both conserved end residues are part of each CDR3. The D gene is left open where the match is weak. Rows may omit the clone size; those that give it use once, few, many or a size class.

cdr3_nt,cdr3_aa,v_call,clone_size,j_call,d_call
TGCAGCGTTCGGACCGTGGCGGGGCAGCCCCAGCATTTT,CSVRTVAGQPQHF,TRBV29-1,NA,TRBJ1-5,NA
TGTGCCAGCAGCTTAGAGGATTATGTTTGGGAGCAGTACTTC,CASSLEDYVWEQYF,TRBV7-2,NA,TRBJ2-7,NA
TGCGCCAGCAGCTCCCGGGGGGGAGTCTACAATGAGCAGTTCTTC,CASSSRGGVYNEQFF,TRBV5-1,NA,TRBJ2-1,TRBD2
TGCGCCAGCAGCCCTATGAAGTGGGACAGCTCCTACGAGCAGTACTTC,CASSPMKWDSSYEQYF,TRBV5-1,NA,TRBJ2-7,TRBD1
TGTGCCTGCCACCCGGCGGCAGGGCGCCACACCGGGGAGCTGTTTTTT,CACHPAAGRHTGELFF,TRBV19,NA,TRBJ2-2,NA
TGCGCCAGCAGTGAGGGAGGACTACACTACGAGCAGTACTTC,CASSEGGLHYEQYF,TRBV10-2,NA,TRBJ2-7,NA
TGTGCCAGCAGCTCCCGTCTAGGGGACAGGGGGTTTACTGAAGCTTTCTTT,CASSSRLGDRGFTEAFF,TRBV5-6,NA,TRBJ1-1,TRBD1
TGTGCCAGCAGCCGGTGGGGGGGAACAGATACGCAGTATTTT,CASSRWGGTDTQYF,TRBV9,few,TRBJ2-3,TRBD2
TGTGCCAGCAGTTTCGAGGGCGGGACCTACAATGAGCAGTTCTTC,CASSFEGGTYNEQFF,TRBV27,NA,TRBJ2-1,NA
TGCGCCAGCCGGGCGGCGAATGAGCAGTTCTTC,CASRAANEQFF,TRBV5-1,NA,TRBJ2-1,NA
TGTGCCACCAGCAGGTACAGGGTTGGGGACAGCTATGGCTACACCTTC,CATSRYRVGDSYGYTF,TRBV15,NA,TRBJ1-2,TRBD1
TGTGCCAGCAGCTTAGGGTACCAAGAGACCCAGTACTTC,CASSLGYQETQYF,TRBV7-9,NA,TRBJ2-5,NA
TGTGCCAGCAGTGGGGGGTCAGCTTTTTCGACCGGGGAGCTGTTTTTT,CASSGGSAFSTGELFF,TRBV2,few,TRBJ2-2,NA
TGCGCCAGCAGCTTGTCGGGTTATATGAACACTGAAGCTTTCTTT,CASSLSGYMNTEAFF,TRBV5-1,NA,TRBJ1-1,NA
TGTGCCAGCAGCTTAATACAGGAGAGCTCCTATAATTCACCCCTCCACTTT,CASSLIQESSYNSPLHF,TRBV7-9,NA,TRBJ1-6,NA
TGTGCCAGCAGCCTGGACCCTAGCGGGAGGGGAACCGGGGAGCTGTTTTTT,CASSLDPSGRGTGELFF,TRBV13,once,TRBJ2-2,TRBD2
TGCGCCAGCAGCCCCGGGCCCTACTATGGCTACACCTTC,CASSPGPYYGYTF,TRBV4-1,NA,TRBJ1-2,NA
TGTGCCAGCACTGAAGGGACAGATACGCAGTATTTT,CASTEGTDTQYF,TRBV13,NA,TRBJ2-3,NA
TGCGCCAGCAGCCAAGATTTAAGTGGTTCGTCGTGGGAGCAGTACTTC,CASSQDLSGSSWEQYF,TRBV4-3,once,TRBJ2-7,NA
TGTGCCAGCAGTCGTTACTACAATGAGCAGTTCTTC,CASSRYYNEQFF,TRBV2,NA,TRBJ2-1,NA
TGTGCCAGCAGTGAATCTGGGGGGATTTACAATGAGCAGTTCTTC,CASSESGGIYNEQFF,TRBV2,NA,TRBJ2-1,NA
TGTGCCTGGGGGAACAGGGGGGAGTTAGCTAACTATGGCTACACCTTC,CAWGNRGELANYGYTF,TRBV30,NA,TRBJ1-2,TRBD1
TGTGCCAGCAGCCCCGGGAGATACAATGAGCAGTTCTTC,CASSPGRYNEQFF,TRBV28,NA,TRBJ2-1,NA